The clone carrying this T cell receptor beta chain was counted only a few times. These data belong to a study of human T cells and chemical hapten exposure. This CDR3 has 14 residues. CDR1 is DFQATT, CDR2 SNEGSKA, per germline (reference sequence). Trimming took off 0 bases at V and 5 bases at J, with 8 bases between the two ends. TCRdb reprocessed the RACE reads with MiXCR, giving one entry per CDR3 protein. The table lists roughly 260,000 distinct CDR3 sequences, 7.5% to 10% of them singletons. The time point was: pre-sensitization, week 0. Treatment: therapeutic diphenylcyclopropenone sensitization with weekly scalp DPC.

Sequenced here: whole blood, sampled in connection with sensitization to the hapten diphenylcyclopropenone (DPC). The chain has TRBV20-1 and TRBJ1-6; D remains unclear. This TCR derives from a woman aged 40 to 50 with alopecia areata. Some clones in this sample may be carry-over from other donors' samples. The CDR3 spells CSARDRRNNSPLHF. CDR3 in DNA: TGCAGTGCTAGAGATAGACGGAATAATTCACCCCTCCACTTT.